This T cell receptor (beta chain) was captured by sequencing in a study of blood T cell repertoires in COVID-19. Overall study context: Spain, Italy and the United States supplied samples that represented acute and convalescent COVID-19. Sources were T cells, B-cell-depleted T cells, or PBMCs; the material itself was cDNA or gDNA.

Profiling relied on immunoSEQ multiplex PCR, and the TCRdb table lists in-frame clones only, not all of them. The profile shows 340,000 or so clones, 80% to 90% of them singletons. Living in roughly 25 US areas, the participants were between 18 and 89 years of age. Membership in each cohort depended on participant-reported clinical history. Germline V gives CDR1 LGHNT, CDR2 FRNRAP. The CDR3 runs to 16 residues. V lost 1 base and J 7 bases, leaving 20 bases between the germline ends. This clone was seen a single time. Sequenced input: PBMCs or T cells enriched from blood (not recorded which). The J gene is TRBJ2-7, the V gene TRBV12-5; the D gene is possibly TRBD2 (5 bases). The origin of this receptor is a woman aged 40 to 49 with acute COVID-19. DNA of the CDR3: TGTGCTAGTGGTTTGGATGTGGACTTAATATACGGGGAGCAGTACTTC. Translating gives CASGLDVDLIYGEQYF. Supplemented by reference TRBV12-5 and TRBJ2-7, the full variable domain reads DARVTQTPRHKVTEMGQEVTMRCQPILGHNTVFWYRQTMMQGLELLAYFRNRAPLDDSGMPKDRFSAEMPDATLATLKIQPSEPRDSAVYFCASGLDVDLIYGEQYFGPGTRLTVT.